This T cell receptor beta chain was captured in a study of CD8+CD57+ T cells in acquired aplastic anemia. This clonotype has a count of ten or more. Its antigen is not identified. V shed 7 bases and J shed 5 bases, with 14 bases lying between them. This CDR3 region has 12 residues. CDR1 is SQVTM and CDR2 is ANQGSEA in the germline V gene. General observations from the study: Patients and controls were not found to differ significantly in CD8+ Simpson's diversity.

Profiling of TCR beta VDJ combinations and CDR3 sequences used genomic DNA as template. TCRdb reprocessed the reads via MiXCR and lists one record per CDR3 protein. The sample has around 200,000 distinct CDR3 sequences; over 55% are singletons. The sequence was collected from a human donor in good health. V is TRBV29-1 and J is TRBJ1-2; D remains ambiguous. Sequencing was done on a sample of sorted CD4+, CD8+, or CD8+CD57+ T cells (not recorded which) from PBMCs. The CDR3 here is CSAPVPPYGYTF. CDR3 DNA sequence: TGCAGCGCCCCGGTCCCCCCATATGGCTACACCTTC.